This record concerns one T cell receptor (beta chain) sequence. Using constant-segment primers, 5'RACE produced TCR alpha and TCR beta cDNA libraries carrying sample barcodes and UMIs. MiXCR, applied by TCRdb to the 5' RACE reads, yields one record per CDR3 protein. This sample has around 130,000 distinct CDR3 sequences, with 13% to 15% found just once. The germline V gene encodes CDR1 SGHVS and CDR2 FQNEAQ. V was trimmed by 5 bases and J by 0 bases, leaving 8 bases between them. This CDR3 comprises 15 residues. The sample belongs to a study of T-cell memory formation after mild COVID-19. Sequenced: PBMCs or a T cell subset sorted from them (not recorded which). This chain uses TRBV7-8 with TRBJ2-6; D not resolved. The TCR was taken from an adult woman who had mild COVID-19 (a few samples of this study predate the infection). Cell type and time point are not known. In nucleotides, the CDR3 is TGTGCCAGCAGCGCCGGCCTCTCTGGGGCCAACGTCCTGACTTTC. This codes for CASSAGLSGANVLTF.